The subject of this entry is one T cell receptor (beta chain). TCRdb's copy holds only in-frame clones and misses some; the assay was immunoSEQ multiplex PCR. The sample consists of roughly 150,000 clones, around 88% of them appearing once. The sample belongs to a study of T cell responses to AZD1222 COVID-19 vaccine. V shed 1 base and J shed 3 bases, with 9 bases lying between them. The germline V gene has CDR1 SNHLY and CDR2 FYNNEI. The CDR3 has 14 residues. Sequences were derived from peripheral blood, sampled on day 0 of AZD1222 vaccination. The TCR comes from an adult in good health. This chain joins TRBV2 and TRBJ1-2, with D unresolved. The CDR3 is CASSEEGTYYGYTF. CDR3 in DNA: TGTGCCAGCAGTGAAGAGGGCACCTACTATGGCTACACCTTC.